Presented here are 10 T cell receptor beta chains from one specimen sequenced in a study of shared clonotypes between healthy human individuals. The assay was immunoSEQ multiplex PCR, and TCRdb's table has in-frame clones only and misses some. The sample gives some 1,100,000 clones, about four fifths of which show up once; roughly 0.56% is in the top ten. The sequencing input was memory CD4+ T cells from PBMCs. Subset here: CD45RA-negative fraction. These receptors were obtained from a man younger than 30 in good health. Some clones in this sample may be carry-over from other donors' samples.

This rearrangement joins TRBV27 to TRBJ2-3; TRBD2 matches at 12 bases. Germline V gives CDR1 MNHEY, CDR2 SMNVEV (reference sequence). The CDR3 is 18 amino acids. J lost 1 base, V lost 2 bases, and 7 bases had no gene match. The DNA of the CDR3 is TGTGCCAGCAGTTTACGACCTAGCGGGAGGGTTGGCACAGATACGCAGTATTTT. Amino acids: CASSLRPSGRVGTDTQYF.

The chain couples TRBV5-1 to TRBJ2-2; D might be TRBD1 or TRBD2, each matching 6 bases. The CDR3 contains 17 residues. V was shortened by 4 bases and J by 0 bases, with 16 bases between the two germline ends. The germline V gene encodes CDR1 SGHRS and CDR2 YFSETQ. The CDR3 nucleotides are TGCGCCAGCAGCCCCCTGGGGGGCAGGGCGAACACCGGGGAGCTGTTTTTT. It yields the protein CASSPLGGRANTGELFF.

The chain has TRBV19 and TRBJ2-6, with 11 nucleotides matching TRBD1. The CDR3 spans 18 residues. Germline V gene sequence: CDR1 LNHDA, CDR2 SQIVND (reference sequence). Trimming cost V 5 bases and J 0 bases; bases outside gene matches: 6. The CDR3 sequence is CASSPGTGGSSGANVLTF. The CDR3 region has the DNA TGTGCCAGTAGTCCTGGGACAGGGGGATCCTCTGGGGCCAACGTCCTGACTTTC.

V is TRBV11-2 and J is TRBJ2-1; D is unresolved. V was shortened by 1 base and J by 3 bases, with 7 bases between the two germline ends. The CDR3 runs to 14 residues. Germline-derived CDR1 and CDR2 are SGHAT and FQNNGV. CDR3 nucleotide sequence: TGTGCCAGCAGCTTAGGGGTGGTCTACAATGAGCAGTTCTTC. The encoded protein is CASSLGVVYNEQFF.

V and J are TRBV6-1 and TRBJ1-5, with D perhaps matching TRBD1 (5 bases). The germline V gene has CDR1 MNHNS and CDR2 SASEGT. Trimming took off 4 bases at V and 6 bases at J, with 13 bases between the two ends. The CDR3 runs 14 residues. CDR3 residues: CASSAEGRGQPQHF. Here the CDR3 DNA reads TGTGCCAGCAGTGCAGAGGGTAGGGGTCAGCCCCAGCATTTT.

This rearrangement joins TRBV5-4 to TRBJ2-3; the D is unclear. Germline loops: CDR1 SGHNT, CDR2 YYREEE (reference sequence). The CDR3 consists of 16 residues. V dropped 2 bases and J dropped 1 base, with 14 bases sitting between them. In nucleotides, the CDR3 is TGTGCCAGCAGCTTTTATTTGACCCACGGCACAGATACGCAGTATTTT. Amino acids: CASSFYLTHGTDTQYF. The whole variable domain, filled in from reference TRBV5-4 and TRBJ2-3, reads ETGVTQSPTHLIKTRGQQVTLRCSSQSGHNTVSWYQQALGQGPQFIFQYYREEENGRGNFPPRFSGLQFPNYSSELNVNALELDDSALYLCASSFYLTHGTDTQYFGPGTRLTVL.

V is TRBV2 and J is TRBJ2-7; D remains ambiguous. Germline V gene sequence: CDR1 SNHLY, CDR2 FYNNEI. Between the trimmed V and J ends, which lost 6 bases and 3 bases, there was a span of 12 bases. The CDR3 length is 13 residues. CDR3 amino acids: CASRYGRFYEQYF. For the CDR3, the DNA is TGTGCCAGCAGGTACGGCAGGTTCTACGAGCAGTACTTC.

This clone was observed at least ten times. The CDR3 here is CASSPGQVNTEAFF. CDR3 DNA sequence: TGTGCCAGCAGCCCAGGACAGGTGAACACTGAAGCTTTCTTT. This chain uses TRBV7-2 with TRBJ1-1; the match to TRBD1 covers 7 bases. V dropped 5 bases and J dropped 0; count of bases not matched to a gene: 3. CDR1 SGHTA and CDR2 FQGNSA come from the germline V gene. The CDR3 runs 14 residues.

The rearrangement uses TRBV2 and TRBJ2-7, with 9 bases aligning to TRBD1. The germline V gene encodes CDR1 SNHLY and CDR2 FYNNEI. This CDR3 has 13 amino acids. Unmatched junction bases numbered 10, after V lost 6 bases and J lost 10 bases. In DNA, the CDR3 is TGTGCCAGCAGCCCCGGGACAGGGCAAGTCCAGTACTTC. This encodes CASSPGTGQVQYF.

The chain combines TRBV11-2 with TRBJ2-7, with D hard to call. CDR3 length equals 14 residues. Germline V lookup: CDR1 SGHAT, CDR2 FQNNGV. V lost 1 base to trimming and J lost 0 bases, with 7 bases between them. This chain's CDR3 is CASSLARSSYEQYF. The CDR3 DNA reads TGTGCCAGCAGCTTAGCTAGGTCCTCCTACGAGCAGTACTTC.